This TCR beta chain emerged from a study of cytotoxic CD8 clonotypes in ibrutinib-treated CLL (dated by TCRdb to the early 2020s). Regarding the research as a whole: The cohort included approximately 15 treatment-naive and roughly ten relapsed/refractory patients; some 18 were IGHV unmutated. Partial responses were observed in about 24 patients and complete responses in 2; after a median follow-up of 68 months, remission was maintained in around 14 patients and progression was observed in some 12. Response samples were obtained after a median of approximately 12 months of treatment, with a range of roughly 6 to 40 months. An average of around 260,000 productive templates and some 100,000 productive rearrangements was obtained per sample. Longitudinal samples were obtainable from about 30% of the roughly 90 participants in the trial. Cryopreserved peripheral blood mononuclear cells were obtained prior to treatment, at the time of response, and at either disease progression or sustained remission. Patients were still on ibrutinib when every remission and progressive disease sample was collected. Points the paper makes about the study in general: Lymph node repertoires were not examined, and the timing of sampling was not matched between patients in sustained remission and those whose disease progressed. Baseline clonality was found to be higher than that of age-matched healthy donors and was strongly correlated with circulating CD8+ T-cell counts. At ibrutinib response clonality went up, during sustained remission it held steady, and at progression it dropped back toward baseline. Public clonotypes were rare and either contracted or stayed stable during treatment, and the rise in clonality at ibrutinib response reflected the expansion of private clonotypes.

Interpreted using the paper, the time point label stands for: progressive disease on ibrutinib. Around 2 micrograms of genomic DNA were extracted from cryopreserved PBMCs for TCR beta library preparation. High-throughput TCR beta sequencing was performed on longitudinal blood samples from CLL patients receiving ibrutinib monotherapy. Patients were enrolled in a phase 2 open-label single-center ibrutinib monotherapy trial. Notes on this clone: The target of this receptor is not known. Per-base quality was not reported, and no clone a single base away is much larger than it.

Taken from cysteine to phenylalanine, the CDR3 has 16 residues. Of all the DNA, just the CDR3 is kept, 48 bases in frame from base 1. The V end loses 3 bases and the J end loses 0 bases, and a stretch of 14 bases separates them. Reading the germline V gene gives CDR1 MGHRA and CDR2 YSYEKL. On a MiSeq, deep resolution sequencing aimed for a depth between 1 in 1 million and 1 in 200,000 T cells, with each clonotype covered 10x on average. The immunoSEQ hsTCRB Kit was used to generate TCR beta libraries. Processing in the source paper ran as follows. Data were analyzed with ImmunoSEQ Data Assistant and ImmunoSEQ Analyzer, with V, D and J genes assigned per IMGT definitions. Clonality was computed as one minus normalized Shannon entropy of productive rearrangement frequencies, ranging from 0 to 1. Public clonotype analysis was restricted to overrepresented clonotypes comprising at least 0.05% of each patient's repertoire. Some 13 age-matched healthy donor repertoires from immuneACCESS were used as controls for clonality. Drawn from immuneACCESS, this table holds only the in-frame rearrangements with V and J called that TCRdb kept. Clones are partly lost; checked studies trace under half to an unresolved V gene and leave the rest unexplained. The DNA was the basis for D and trimming; V, J and clone size are from that table. In this sample the table shows 250,000 to 350,000 clones, approximately 79% of which occur a single time. The ten largest clonotypes hold about 5.3% of the sample.

The specimen was PBMCs, collected at disease progression, from a patient treated with ibrutinib. The V gene is TRBV4-1 and the J gene is TRBJ1-2; the D gene is perhaps TRBD1, on 6 matching bases. This receptor was taken from a human donor with chronic lymphocytic leukemia. The nucleotide sequence is given as TGCGCCAGCAGCCATCTGTCAGGGGCAACTAACTATGGCTACACCTTC. The translation is CASSHLSGATNYGYTF.